Following are 14 T cell receptor beta chains from one sample sequenced in a study of shared clonotypes between healthy human individuals. The repertoire was sequenced with immunoSEQ multiplex PCR; TCRdb's copy has only in-frame clones and lacks some. The sample has around 480,000 clones; approximately 79% are singletons. Sequenced sample: PBMCs. The receptors derive from a woman aged 40-49 years in good health. Some clones in this sample may be carry-over from other donors' samples.

The chain carries TRBV15 and TRBJ2-7; D is unresolved. This CDR3 comprises 14 residues. Trimming took off 0 bases at V and 3 bases at J, with 9 bases between the two ends. Per the germline V gene, CDR1 is LNHNV and CDR2 is YYDKDF (reference sequence). The CDR3 DNA reads TGTGCCACCAGCAGAGATATCGGCAGCTACGAGCAGTACTTC. Amino acid sequence: CATSRDIGSYEQYF.

V gene TRBV9 combines with J gene TRBJ2-7; D may be TRBD1 or TRBD2 (6 bases each). The CDR3 runs 14 residues. Germline V gives CDR1 SGDLS, CDR2 YYNGEE. V gave up 0 bases and J gave up 3 bases, with 10 bases separating them. The CDR3 sequence: CASSVERGDYEQYF. The DNA for the CDR3 is TGTGCCAGCAGCGTAGAGAGGGGGGACTACGAGCAGTACTTC.

The V call is TRBV7-2, the J call TRBJ1-2, with D possibly TRBD1 on 6 matching bases. Germline CDR1 is SGHTA and CDR2 is FQGNSA. The CDR3 sequence is 17 residues long. V lost 1 base to trimming and J lost 1 base, with 16 bases between them. CDR3 in amino acids: CASSLGGGQILNYGYTF. The CDR3 region has the DNA TGTGCCAGCAGCTTAGGAGGAGGACAGATACTTAACTATGGCTACACCTTC.

V gene TRBV15 combines with J gene TRBJ2-7; D may be TRBD2 (6 bases). Germline V gene data show CDR1 as LNHNV and CDR2 as YYDKDF (reference sequence). This CDR3 has 15 amino acids. V lost 6 bases and J lost 2, with 17 bases in between. The CDR3 DNA reads as TGTGCCACCAGAGTGGGGGGAGATTCAACCTACGAGCAGTACTTC. Encoded protein: CATRVGGDSTYEQYF.

The V and J genes are TRBV28 and TRBJ1-4; 8 nucleotides align to TRBD1. The CDR3 contains 15 residues. Germline V gene data show CDR1 as MDHEN and CDR2 as SYDVKM. J was trimmed by 8 bases and V by 5 bases; bases with no gene match: 10. CDR3 DNA sequence: TGTGCCAGCAGTGGGGAGACAGGGGTGTGGGAAAAACTGTTTTTT. Its protein product is CASSGETGVWEKLFF.

The V and J genes are TRBV30 and TRBJ2-2; 14 bases line up with TRBD2. Germline V lookup: CDR1 GTSNPN, CDR2 SVGIG (reference sequence). The CDR3 totals 13 residues. The CDR3 DNA reads as TGTGCTGGGACTAGCGGGAGTACCGGGGAGCTGTTTTTT. The encoded protein is CAGTSGSTGELFF.

This clone was counted a single time. The rearrangement uses TRBV4-1 and TRBJ2-7; the D is unclear. This CDR3 is 16 amino acids long. The germline V gene encodes CDR1 MGHRA and CDR2 YSYEKL. Trimming removed 0 bases from V and 0 bases from J, with 12 bases in between. This CDR3 is CASSQDWTSSSYEQYF. The CDR3 coding sequence is TGCGCCAGCAGCCAAGATTGGACGTCCAGCTCCTACGAGCAGTACTTC.

This clone has only one observation. This sequence joins TRBV20-1 and TRBJ2-7; no firm D call. The CDR3 contains 10 residues. Germline V gene data show CDR1 as DFQATT and CDR2 as SNEGSKA (reference sequence). Trimming pared 2 bases from V and 1 base from J, leaving 0 bases between. This CDR3 reads CSARSYEQYF. The CDR3 DNA follows: TGCAGTGCTAGATCCTACGAGCAGTACTTC.

The gene calls are TRBV28 and TRBJ2-7; no definite D call. The CDR3 totals 16 residues. Germline CDR1 MDHEN, CDR2 SYDVKM. V was pared by 4 bases and J by 0 bases, with 16 bases between. CDR3 in amino acids: CASSSVGSVSSYEQYF. For the CDR3, the DNA is TGTGCCAGCAGTTCCGTAGGCAGCGTGAGCTCCTACGAGCAGTACTTC. Variable domain in full (rest from reference TRBV28 and TRBJ2-7): DVKVTQSSRYLVKRTGEKVFLECVQDMDHENMFWYRQDPGLGLRLIYFSYDVKMKEKGDIPEGYSVSREKKERFSLILESASTNQTSMYLCASSSVGSVSSYEQYFGPGTRLTVT.

The genes are TRBV28 and TRBJ1-1; 8 bases are shared with TRBD1. Germline CDR1 is MDHEN and CDR2 is SYDVKM. The V gene end was trimmed by 5 bases and the J gene end by 6 bases; junction bases not matched to a gene: 2. The CDR3 contains 12 residues. The CDR3 region has the DNA TGTGCCAGCAGTATACAGGGGGCTGAAGCTTTCTTT. It is translated as CASSIQGAEAFF.

The rearrangement links TRBV28 to TRBJ2-7; D is undetermined. The germline V and J ends were trimmed by 6 bases and 2 bases, with 23 bases remaining between them. The CDR3 contains 17 residues. Germline V gene sequence: CDR1 MDHEN, CDR2 SYDVKM. CDR3 loop: CASSPPLRSTVPYEQYF. The CDR3, as DNA: TGTGCCAGCAGCCCTCCACTGCGGTCAACAGTACCCTACGAGCAGTACTTC. The variable domain in full, completed from reference TRBV28 and TRBJ2-7, reads DVKVTQSSRYLVKRTGEKVFLECVQDMDHENMFWYRQDPGLGLRLIYFSYDVKMKEKGDIPEGYSVSREKKERFSLILESASTNQTSMYLCASSPPLRSTVPYEQYFGPGTRLTVT.

V usage is TRBV2 and J usage is TRBJ1-1; TRBD1 might be the D (5 bases). CDR1 and CDR2 from the germline V gene are SNHLY and FYNNEI. The CDR3 runs to 12 residues. Trimming shortened V by 6 bases and J by 4 bases, and 9 bases separated the two germline ends. CDR3: CASRGPSTEAFF. The CDR3 DNA follows: TGTGCCAGCAGGGGACCGAGCACTGAAGCTTTCTTT.

The chain is built from TRBV28 and TRBJ1-2; no firm D call. The V end lost 8 bases, the J end lost 2 bases, and 6 bases lay between the germline ends. The CDR3 covers 11 residues. Germline V gene sequence: CDR1 MDHEN, CDR2 SYDVKM. CDR3 sequence: CASRLNYGYTF. In DNA form, the CDR3 reads TGTGCCAGCCGACTGAACTATGGCTACACCTTC.

This sequence joins TRBV7-3 and TRBJ2-7; the match to TRBD2 covers 8 bases. Germline-derived CDR1 and CDR2 are SGHTA and FQGTGA. The V gene end was trimmed by 2 bases and the J gene end by 2 bases; junction bases not matched to a gene: 5. The CDR3 is 15 amino acids. This chain's CDR3 is CASSLYREGPYEQYF. In nucleotides, the CDR3 is TGTGCCAGCAGCTTATACCGGGAGGGCCCCTACGAGCAGTACTTC.